The clone carrying this T cell receptor (beta chain) was seen only a few times. Antigen unknown. One junction end disagrees with the germline gene, perhaps due to a read error. Looked up from germline, CDR1 is SGHTA and CDR2 is FQGNSA. The CDR3 has 15 residues. From the RT-PCR reads, TCRdb called clonotypes with MiXCR, one entry per CDR3 protein. The sample contains 550,000 to 800,000 distinct CDR3 sequences, around 16% of which appear only once. These data come from a study of response to subunit inactivated influenza vaccine. The study's findings and limits: Each seasonal influenza vaccination recruits few new T cells, the authors suggested.

The source was PBMCs from blood, collected approximately 13 days after vaccination. This chain joins TRBV7-2 and TRBJ2-1, with 11 bases identical to TRBD2. This TCR derives from a man in his forties or fifties who received an inactivated influenza vaccine. CDR3 DNA: TGTGCCAGCAGCTTAGGGCCTGGGCTAGCGGGAGGATTGTCCTTC. This translates into CASSLGPGLAGGLSF. Using reference TRBV7-2 and TRBJ2-1 for the parts outside the CDR3, the full variable domain is GAGVSQSPSNKVTEKGKDVELRCDPISGHTALYWYRQSLGQGLEFLIYFQGNSAPDKSGLPSDRFSAERTGGSVSTLTIQRTQQEDSAVYLCASSLGPGLAGGLSFGPGTRLTVL.